This passage covers 17 T cell receptor beta chains from one sample sequenced in a study of TIL therapy for anti-PD-1-resistant metastatic lung cancer. Time point given: pre-treatment sample, taken before nivolumab and TIL therapy. The libraries were made with immunoSEQ v3. Repertoires were generated with immunoSEQ multiplex PCR, while TCRdb's copy carries only in-frame clones and drops some. The repertoire consists of about 32,000 clones, with 74% occurring once and the leading ten covering 2.7%. Here the sequenced sample was blood, taken at baseline. The receptors were sampled from a woman aged 25-85 years with non-small cell lung cancer.

The rearrangement uses TRBV5-6 and TRBJ2-3; no clear D. The V gene lost 2 bases and the J gene lost 3 bases, with 13 bases spanning the gap. The CDR3 has 15 amino acids. Looked up from germline, CDR1 is SGHDT and CDR2 is YYEEEE. The CDR3 protein is CASSLEKGGTDTQYF. The CDR3, as DNA: TGTGCCAGCAGCTTAGAGAAGGGTGGAACAGATACGCAGTATTTT.

This clone was counted a few times. The CDR3 DNA follows: TGTGCCAGCAGCCCACCGGTCGCAGAGACCCAGTACTTC. This encodes CASSPPVAETQYF. The rearrangement links TRBV5-4 to TRBJ2-5; D ambiguous. Germline V gene data show CDR1 as SGHNT and CDR2 as YYREEE (reference sequence). The CDR3 contains 13 residues. Trimming removed 4 bases at V and 4 bases at J, with 11 bases between.

The gene calls are TRBV7-2 and TRBJ2-1; possible D gene TRBD2, 6 bases. The CDR3 runs to 14 residues. Trimming stripped 5 bases from V and 8 bases from J, with 16 bases between. Germline CDR1 and CDR2: SGHTA and FQGNSA. This chain's CDR3 is CASSDLGAGYEQFF. CDR3 nucleotide sequence: TGTGCCAGCAGCGACCTAGGAGCGGGCTATGAGCAGTTCTTC.

The rearrangement links TRBV19 to TRBJ2-3; D not certain. Germline lookup yields CDR1 LNHDA and CDR2 SQIVND (reference sequence). V was shortened by 3 bases and J by 0 bases, with 10 bases between the two germline ends. CDR3 length: 15 amino acids. For the CDR3, the DNA is TGTGCCAGTAGTATCTGGAGTGGGAGCACAGATACGCAGTATTTT. The encoded protein is CASSIWSGSTDTQYF.

The rearrangement links TRBV19 to TRBJ2-7; D possibly corresponds to TRBD2 (6 bases). Trimming took off 5 bases at V and 3 bases at J, with 11 bases between the two ends. The CDR3 spans 13 residues. Germline V gene sequence: CDR1 LNHDA, CDR2 SQIVND (reference sequence). CDR3 in DNA: TGTGCCAGTAGTTCGGGACTGTTCTACGAGCAGTACTTC. Translated: CASSSGLFYEQYF.

J is TRBJ2-2 and V is TRBV27, with TRBD2 matching over 7 bases. From germline, CDR1 is MNHEY and CDR2 SMNVEV (reference sequence). The ends lost 2 bases at V and 2 bases at J; junction bases unmatched: 5. This CDR3 contains 16 residues. The CDR3 nucleotides read TGTGCCAGCAGTTTAAGAGCGGGGCTCAACACCGGGGAGCTGTTTTTT. Translating gives CASSLRAGLNTGELFF.

CDR3 in amino acids: CASRRTGVGEQFF. The DNA of the CDR3 is TGTGCCAGCAGGCGGACAGGGGTGGGTGAGCAGTTCTTC. The rearrangement uses TRBV11-3 and TRBJ2-1, with 9 bases matching TRBD1. This CDR3 comprises 13 residues. From germline, CDR1 is SGHNT and CDR2 YENEEA. The V and J ends lost 6 bases and 9 bases, in that order; junction bases with no gene match: 6.

This clone was seen only a few times. Its ends do not fully match the called genes, so a read error is possible. This rearrangement joins TRBV5-4 to TRBJ2-7; 8 nucleotides match TRBD2. This CDR3 region has 14 residues. The germline V gene has CDR1 SGHNT and CDR2 YYREEE (reference sequence). CDR3 loop: CASSHRTSSDEQYF. In DNA, the CDR3 is TGTGCCAGCAGCCACCGGACTAGCTCCGACGAGCAGTACTTC.

This clone was seen once. The V and J genes are TRBV30 and TRBJ2-5; TRBD2 aligns across 11 bases. V gave up 0 bases and J gave up 5 bases; unmatched junction bases: 5. This CDR3 is 15 amino acids long. CDR1 is GTSNPN, CDR2 SVGIG, per germline (reference sequence). The CDR3 spells CAWSVRVAGGETQYF. The DNA of the CDR3 is TGTGCCTGGAGTGTACGGGTAGCGGGAGGGGAGACCCAGTACTTC.

This clone was counted between two and nine times. One junction end does not reproduce the germline sequence, and a read error may be involved. The CDR3 DNA reads as TGCAGCGTCGAAGGGGTGAATCAGCCCCAGCATTTT. Protein: CSVEGVNQPQHF. The rearrangement joins TRBV29-1 to TRBJ1-5; TRBD1 might be the D (5 bases). Germline CDR1 SQVTM, CDR2 ANQGSEA. The CDR3 totals 12 residues. Looking up the rest from reference TRBV29-1 and TRBJ1-5 gives the full variable domain: SAVISQKPSRDICQRGTSLTIQCQVDSQVTMMFWYRQQPGQSLTLIATANQGSEATYESGFVIDKFPISRPNLTFSTLTVSNMSPEDSSIYLCSVEGVNQPQHFGDGTRLSIL.

The rearrangement joins TRBV7-2 to TRBJ1-3; D remains ambiguous. V lost 4 bases to trimming and J lost 3 bases, with 7 bases between them. This CDR3 comprises 13 residues. Germline V gives CDR1 SGHTA, CDR2 FQGNSA. CDR3 bases: TGTGCCAGCAGCTCGGGAGGTGGAAACACCATATATTTT. Protein: CASSSGGGNTIYF.

The chain uses TRBV6-1 and TRBJ2-3; a weak D match, TRBD2 (7 bases). V dropped 3 bases and J dropped 1 base, with 11 bases sitting between them. The germline gives CDR1 MNHNS, CDR2 SASEGT. This CDR3 contains 15 residues. For the CDR3, the DNA is TGTGCCAGCAGTGATGGGGGGGGGCGCACAGATACGCAGTATTTT. Its translation is CASSDGGGRTDTQYF.

This clone turned up a few times. The chain uses TRBV2 and TRBJ1-1, with D unresolved. The CDR3 is 11 amino acids. V was cut by 6 bases and J by 3 bases, with 5 bases left in between. Germline CDR1 reads SNHLY; CDR2 reads FYNNEI. CDR3 protein: CASREYTEAFF. CDR3 DNA sequence: TGTGCCAGCAGGGAATACACTGAAGCTTTCTTT.

CDR3 DNA sequence: TGTGCCAGCAGTTTGGGCCCGTTCGACGAGCAGTACTTC. Protein sequence: CASSLGPFDEQYF. J is TRBJ2-7 and V is TRBV28, with D hard to call. The CDR3 is made up of 13 amino acids. Looked up from germline, CDR1 is MDHEN and CDR2 is SYDVKM. Trimming took 3 bases from V and 5 from J, leaving 11 bases between them.

The CDR3 reads CASSSQGASLGQFF. The DNA for the CDR3 is TGCGCCAGCAGCTCCCAGGGGGCGAGCTTGGGGCAGTTCTTC. The chain carries TRBV5-1 and TRBJ2-1; TRBD1 agrees at 8 bases. CDR3 size: 14 residues. Trimming cost V 3 bases and J 12 bases; bases outside gene matches: 11. Per the germline V gene, CDR1 is SGHRS and CDR2 is YFSETQ.

The V and J genes are TRBV18 and TRBJ2-7, with D perhaps matching TRBD1 (5 bases). CDR1 is KGHSH and CDR2 is LQKENI in the germline V gene. CDR3 size: 13 residues. Trimming stripped 3 bases from V and 4 bases from J, with 10 bases between. CDR3 in amino acids: CASSPSTEYEQYF. CDR3 bases: TGTGCCAGCTCACCCTCGACAGAGTACGAGCAGTACTTC.

J is TRBJ1-2 and V is TRBV7-2, with unresolved D. The CDR3 is made up of 16 amino acids. Trimming took 5 bases from V and 3 from J, leaving 19 bases between them. Germline values: CDR1 SGHTA, CDR2 FQGNSA. The CDR3 loop is CASSPLDTDGYYGYTF. The CDR3 DNA is TGTGCCAGCAGCCCCCTCGACACGGACGGATACTATGGCTACACCTTC.